This is a list of T cell receptor beta chains from one sample in a study of blood T cell repertoires in COVID-19. Repertoires were generated with immunoSEQ multiplex PCR, while TCRdb's copy carries only in-frame clones and drops some. This table holds 95,000 to 120,000 clones, approximately 83% found once. The sequencing sample was made of peripheral blood. Receptors were obtained from a woman in her 70s with acute or convalescent COVID-19. Each CDR3 is given with its conserved first and last residue. D genes are given only for firm matches. Where a row states a size, it is once, few, many or the class of an expanded clone; other rows omit it.

CDR3	DNA	V	size	D	J
CASSVALGDTIYF	TGTGCCAGCAGCGTAGCCCTAGGGGACACCATATATTTT	TRBV9	NA	NA	TRBJ1-3
CASSPQVKLFF	TGTGCCAGCAGTCCCCAGGTGAAACTGTTTTTT	TRBV6-6	NA	NA	TRBJ1-4
CASSPGQGQGGELFF	TGTGCCAGCAGTCCGGGACAGGGGCAGGGCGGGGAGCTGTTTTTT	TRBV11-3	once	TRBD1	TRBJ2-2
CASSLDGYTF	TGTGCCAGCAGCCTCGATGGCTACACCTTC	TRBV7-2	NA	NA	TRBJ1-2
CASSEIPGLAGRGNEQFF	TGTGCCAGCAGTGAAATCCCCGGACTAGCGGGAAGGGGCAATGAGCAGTTCTTC	TRBV2	large	TRBD2	TRBJ2-1
CASSLAGWDQPQHF	TGTGCCAGCAGTTTGGCAGGGTGGGATCAGCCCCAGCATTTT	TRBV27	few	NA	TRBJ1-5
CAWSRDRDTIYF	TGTGCCTGGAGTCGAGATAGAGACACCATATATTTT	TRBV30	NA	NA	TRBJ1-3
CAWSQTGYEQYF	TGTGCCTGGAGTCAGACAGGCTACGAGCAGTACTTC	TRBV30	many	NA	TRBJ2-7
CASSQALQGGYGYTF	TGCGCCAGCAGCCAAGCACTACAGGGGGGCTATGGCTACACCTTC	TRBV4-3	once	TRBD1	TRBJ1-2
CSVEDLNTEAFF	TGCAGCGTCGAAGACTTGAACACTGAAGCTTTCTTT	TRBV29-1	few	NA	TRBJ1-1
CASSLGLGTAYEQYF	TGTGCCAGCAGCTTAGGCTTAGGTACAGCCTACGAGCAGTACTTC	TRBV7-2	NA	NA	TRBJ2-7
CASSFGTVFFFSYNSPLHF	TGTGCCAGCAGTTTCGGGACAGTATTTTTTTTCTCCTATAATTCACCCCTCCACTTT	TRBV28	NA	TRBD1	TRBJ1-6
CASRTGTSGSNEQFF	TGTGCCAGCAGAACCGGGACTAGCGGAAGTAATGAGCAGTTCTTC	TRBV6-6	NA	TRBD2	TRBJ2-1
CASSLGFRASGPAGDTQYF	TGCGCCAGCAGCTTGGGTTTTCGGGCTAGCGGACCGGCGGGAGATACGCAGTATTTT	TRBV5-1	NA	TRBD2	TRBJ2-3
CASSFFGAGSGNTIYF	TGTGCCAGCAGCTTTTTTGGGGCCGGCTCTGGAAACACCATATATTTT	TRBV7-8	NA	NA	TRBJ1-3
CASLLEGLQGVKNGYTF	TGTGCCTCCCTTCTGGAAGGGCTACAGGGGGTAAAAAATGGCTACACCTTC	TRBV2	few	TRBD1	TRBJ1-2
CASSLWSSGSGEQFF	TGTGCCAGCAGTTTGTGGTCTAGCGGGAGCGGTGAGCAGTTCTTC	TRBV28	NA	TRBD2	TRBJ2-1
CASSLTPRYNEQFF	TGTGCCAGCAGTTTGACTCCCCGATACAATGAGCAGTTCTTC	TRBV28	NA	NA	TRBJ2-1
CASSVGGRETGELFF	TGTGCCAGCAGCGTAGGGGGCAGGGAAACCGGGGAGCTGTTTTTT	TRBV9	NA	NA	TRBJ2-2
CASGLDRGVGELFF	TGTGCCAGCGGGTTGGACAGGGGGGTCGGGGAGCTGTTTTTT	TRBV9	NA	TRBD1	TRBJ2-2
CASSSQTGFGYTF	TGTGCCAGCAGTTCCCAGACAGGGTTTGGCTACACCTTC	TRBV28	NA	TRBD1	TRBJ1-2
CASSEGGPGNTIYF	TGTGCCAGCAGTGAAGGAGGACCTGGAAACACCATATATTTT	TRBV6-4	NA	NA	TRBJ1-3
CASSLAAGLAGRDTQYF	TGCGCCAGCAGCTTGGCAGCGGGTCTAGCGGGGCGGGATACGCAGTATTTT	TRBV5-1	NA	TRBD2	TRBJ2-3
CASSRRPVGALEQYF	TGTGCCAGCAGCCGTCGACCGGTAGGGGCCCTCGAGCAGTACTTC	TRBV6-5	NA	NA	TRBJ2-7
CASSPDDRVLHEQYF	TGTGCCAGCAGCCCCGATGACAGGGTCCTCCACGAGCAGTACTTC	TRBV6-5	few	TRBD1	TRBJ2-7
CASRTPNTGELFF	TGTGCCAGCAGGACACCGAACACCGGGGAGCTGTTTTTT	TRBV3-1/TRBV3-2	NA	NA	TRBJ2-2
CASSAGQGWTEAFF	TGTGCCAGCAGCGCGGGACAGGGTTGGACTGAAGCTTTCTTT	TRBV9	NA	TRBD1	TRBJ1-1
CASSLEGGFGNTIYF	TGCGCCAGCAGCTTGGAAGGAGGGTTCGGAAACACCATATATTTT	TRBV5-1	NA	NA	TRBJ1-3
CASSPGVGAGPHQETQYF	TGTGCCAGCAGCCCGGGCGTAGGAGCGGGGCCTCACCAAGAGACCCAGTACTTC	TRBV7-3	once	TRBD2	TRBJ2-5
CAWSGFYEQYF	TGTGCCTGGAGCGGGTTTTACGAGCAGTACTTC	TRBV30	few	NA	TRBJ2-7
CASSWVRGAGANVLTF	TGTGCCAGCAGCTGGGTCAGGGGGGCCGGGGCCAACGTCCTGACTTTC	TRBV5-4	NA	NA	TRBJ2-6
CASSLSDSQNIQYF	TGTGCCAGCAGCTTATCCGACTCTCAAAACATTCAGTACTTC	TRBV7-8	NA	NA	TRBJ2-4
CASSLATSTDTQYF	TGTGCCAGCAGCTTAGCGACTAGTACAGATACGCAGTATTTT	TRBV7-2	NA	NA	TRBJ2-3
CASSLLGGAYNEQFF	TGTGCCAGCAGCTTACTTGGGGGGGCGTACAATGAGCAGTTCTTC	TRBV7-3	NA	NA	TRBJ2-1
CASSIGHLTSTDTQYF	TGTGCCAGTAGTATCGGACACTTAACTAGCACAGATACGCAGTATTTT	TRBV19	NA	NA	TRBJ2-3
CAWSYGLKTYEQYF	TGTGCCTGGAGTTACGGACTAAAAACCTACGAGCAGTACTTC	TRBV30	NA	NA	TRBJ2-7
CASNQLAGGPGEQYF	TGTGCCAGCAACCAGTTAGCGGGAGGGCCGGGTGAGCAGTACTTC	TRBV6-5	once	TRBD2	TRBJ2-7
CASSFWDRGYEQYF	TGTGCCAGCAGCTTTTGGGACAGGGGCTACGAGCAGTACTTC	TRBV5-6	NA	TRBD1	TRBJ2-7
CASSLKAGGDTQYF	TGTGCCAGCAGTTTGAAGGCGGGGGGAGATACGCAGTATTTT	TRBV28	NA	TRBD2	TRBJ2-3
CASSLMGQMAFF	TGTGCCAGCAGTTTAATGGGACAGATGGCTTTCTTT	TRBV28	NA	TRBD1	TRBJ1-1